The subject of this entry is one T cell receptor (beta chain). In the original workflow: How many nucleated cells were present was estimated from reference gene primer amplification. Produced via immunoSEQ multiplex PCR; TCRdb's table is partial and in-frame only. D and trimming were read from the DNA, whereas the V and J calls and clone size are those reported in that table. This table holds tens of thousands of clones, around 87% found once. This record belongs to a study of blood T cell repertoires in COVID-19. Study background: Acute and convalescent COVID-19 specimens originated in the United States, Italy and Spain. Sources were T cells, B-cell-depleted T cells, or PBMCs; the material itself was cDNA or gDNA.

Sequences were obtained from peripheral blood. The origin of this receptor is a woman of 80 years or more with active or convalescent COVID-19.

The CDR3 DNA follows: TGTGCCAGCTCACTCCCGCCCGGGACAGGGAGTTATAAGCAGTACTTC. It is translated as CASSLPPGTGSYKQYF. The chain uses TRBV18 and TRBJ2-7, with 9 bases aligning to TRBD1. The CDR3 is 16 amino acids. From germline, CDR1 is KGHSH and CDR2 LQKENI. Trimming cost V 4 bases and J 8 bases; bases outside gene matches: 15.